The present T cell receptor (beta chain) was sequenced within a study of OX40 agonist ivuxolimab in advanced cancers. Study information: Ivuxolimab, an agonist antibody against OX40 (CD134), was given to patients. More than 35% of patients had received prior checkpoint inhibitor therapy. Dose-escalation subjects each had hepatocellular carcinoma, melanoma, renal cell or head and neck cancer. General study results and limits: The study observed clonal expansion of CD4+ and CD8+ blood T cells by week 6 at 0.1 to 3.0 mg/kg.

Concerning this clone: Its specificity is unknown.

Repertoires were generated with immunoSEQ multiplex PCR, while TCRdb's copy carries only in-frame clones and drops some. This sample carries more than 70,000 clones, 65% to 90% of them seen once, and the ten largest clones take less than 2%. Trimming stripped 7 bases from V and 3 bases from J, with 14 bases between. In germline, CDR1 is SGHRS, CDR2 YFSETQ. The CDR3 consists of 14 residues. This chain joins TRBV5-1 and TRBJ1-5; weak D call: TRBD1 (5 bases). The source is an adult with an advanced solid tumor such as melanoma, head and neck, liver or kidney cancer. The input for sequencing was CD4+ or CD8+ T cells sorted from blood, taken in a trial of the OX40 agonist ivuxolimab. The CDR3: CASSMGGNNQPQHF. CDR3 nucleotides: TGCGCCAGCTCGATGGGGGGAAACAATCAGCCCCAGCATTTT. Based on the CDR3 plus reference TRBV5-1 and TRBJ1-5, the full variable domain is KAGVTQTPRYLIKTRGQQVTLSCSPISGHRSVSWYQQTPGQGLQFLFEYFSETQRNKGNFPGRFSGRQFSNSRSEMNVSTLELGDSALYLCASSMGGNNQPQHFGDGTRLSIL.